The clone carrying this T cell receptor (beta chain) was detected many times. Germline V gene lookup returns CDR1 ENHRY and CDR2 SYGVKD. V dropped 11 bases and J dropped 9; count of bases not matched to a gene: 14. This CDR3 comprises 16 residues. Indicated time point: newly diagnosed GD, antithyroid drugs for less than 3 months. Generation of the TCR library employed RNA extracted from PBMCs. Combining iRepertoire HTBI primers with Arm-PCR of CDR3 regions, the authors built TCR beta libraries. TCRdb used MiXCR to reprocess the multiplex PCR reads, holding one entry per CDR3 protein. In the table there are 360,000 or so distinct CDR3 sequences, approximately 12% of which are singletons. The data originate from a study of regulatory T cells in long-lasting Graves disease. These data are also associated with another study on T cells in Graves' hyperthyroidism and ophthalmopathy.

The gene calls are TRBV10-3 and TRBJ2-1; 15 positions match TRBD2. This clonotype was obtained from a woman aged 18-29 years with Graves disease. The sequencing used peripheral blood mononuclear cells (PBMCs), collected at new diagnosis, from a patient treated with antithyroid drugs. The DNA of the CDR3 is TGTGCCTCCGCACCGGGACTAGCGGGAGGTCCCGGTGAGCAGTTCTTC. Its protein product is CASAPGLAGGPGEQFF.